This paragraph reports one TCR beta chain. As yet, its antigen is unknown. cDNA reverse transcribed from extracted RNA served as the sequencing template. Method: immunoSEQ multiplex PCR; TCRdb's copy keeps in-frame clones and lacks some. The sample includes roughly 200,000 clones, about 53% seen only once; the top ten take about a tenth. Treatment in this sample: oral pan-JAK inhibitor, 5-10 mg twice daily. The investigators collected lesional scalp punch biopsies and peripheral blood from alopecia areata patients. The data originate from a study of CD8+ T cells in alopecia areata. About the research overall: The share of scalp area affected provided the severity score for treated patients.

The CDR3 runs to 16 residues. In germline, CDR1 is PRHDT, CDR2 FYEKMQ (reference sequence). V gave up 6 bases and J gave up 2 bases; unmatched junction bases: 5. Study-level results: Persistence in scalp and blood during tofacitinib was observed for many expanded lesional clones. Tofacitinib significantly lowered scalp clonality and expanded CD8+ clones among the top 100.

The sequence was collected from a human donor with alopecia areata. The chain is built from TRBV13 and TRBJ2-3, with TRBD2 matching 13 bases. The starting material was CD8+ T cells sorted from blood, obtained at week 24, from a patient treated with tofacitinib. CDR3 protein: CASRTLAGGITDTQYF. CDR3 DNA: TGTGCCAGCAGGACACTAGCGGGGGGGATCACAGATACGCAGTATTTT.